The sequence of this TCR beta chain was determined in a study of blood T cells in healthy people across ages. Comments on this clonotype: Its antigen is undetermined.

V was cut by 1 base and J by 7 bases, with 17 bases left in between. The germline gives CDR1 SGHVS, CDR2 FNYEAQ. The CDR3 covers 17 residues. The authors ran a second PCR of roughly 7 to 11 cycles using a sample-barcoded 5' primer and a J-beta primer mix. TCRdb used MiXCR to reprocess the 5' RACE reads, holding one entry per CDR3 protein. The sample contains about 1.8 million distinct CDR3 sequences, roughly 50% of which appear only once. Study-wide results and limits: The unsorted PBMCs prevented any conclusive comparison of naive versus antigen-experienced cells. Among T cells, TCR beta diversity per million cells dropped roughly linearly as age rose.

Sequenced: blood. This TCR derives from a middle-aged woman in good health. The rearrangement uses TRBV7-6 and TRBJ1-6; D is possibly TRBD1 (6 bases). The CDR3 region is CASSLVSAGAGNSPLHF. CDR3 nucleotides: TGTGCCAGCAGCTTAGTAAGCGCGGGGGCTGGAAATTCACCCCTCCACTTT. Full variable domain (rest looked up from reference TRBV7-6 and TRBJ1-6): GAGVSQSPRYKVTKRGQDVALRCDPISGHVSLYWYRQALGQGPEFLTYFNYEAQQDKSGLPNDRFSAERPEGSISTLTIQRTEQRDSAMYRCASSLVSAGAGNSPLHFGNGTRLTVT.